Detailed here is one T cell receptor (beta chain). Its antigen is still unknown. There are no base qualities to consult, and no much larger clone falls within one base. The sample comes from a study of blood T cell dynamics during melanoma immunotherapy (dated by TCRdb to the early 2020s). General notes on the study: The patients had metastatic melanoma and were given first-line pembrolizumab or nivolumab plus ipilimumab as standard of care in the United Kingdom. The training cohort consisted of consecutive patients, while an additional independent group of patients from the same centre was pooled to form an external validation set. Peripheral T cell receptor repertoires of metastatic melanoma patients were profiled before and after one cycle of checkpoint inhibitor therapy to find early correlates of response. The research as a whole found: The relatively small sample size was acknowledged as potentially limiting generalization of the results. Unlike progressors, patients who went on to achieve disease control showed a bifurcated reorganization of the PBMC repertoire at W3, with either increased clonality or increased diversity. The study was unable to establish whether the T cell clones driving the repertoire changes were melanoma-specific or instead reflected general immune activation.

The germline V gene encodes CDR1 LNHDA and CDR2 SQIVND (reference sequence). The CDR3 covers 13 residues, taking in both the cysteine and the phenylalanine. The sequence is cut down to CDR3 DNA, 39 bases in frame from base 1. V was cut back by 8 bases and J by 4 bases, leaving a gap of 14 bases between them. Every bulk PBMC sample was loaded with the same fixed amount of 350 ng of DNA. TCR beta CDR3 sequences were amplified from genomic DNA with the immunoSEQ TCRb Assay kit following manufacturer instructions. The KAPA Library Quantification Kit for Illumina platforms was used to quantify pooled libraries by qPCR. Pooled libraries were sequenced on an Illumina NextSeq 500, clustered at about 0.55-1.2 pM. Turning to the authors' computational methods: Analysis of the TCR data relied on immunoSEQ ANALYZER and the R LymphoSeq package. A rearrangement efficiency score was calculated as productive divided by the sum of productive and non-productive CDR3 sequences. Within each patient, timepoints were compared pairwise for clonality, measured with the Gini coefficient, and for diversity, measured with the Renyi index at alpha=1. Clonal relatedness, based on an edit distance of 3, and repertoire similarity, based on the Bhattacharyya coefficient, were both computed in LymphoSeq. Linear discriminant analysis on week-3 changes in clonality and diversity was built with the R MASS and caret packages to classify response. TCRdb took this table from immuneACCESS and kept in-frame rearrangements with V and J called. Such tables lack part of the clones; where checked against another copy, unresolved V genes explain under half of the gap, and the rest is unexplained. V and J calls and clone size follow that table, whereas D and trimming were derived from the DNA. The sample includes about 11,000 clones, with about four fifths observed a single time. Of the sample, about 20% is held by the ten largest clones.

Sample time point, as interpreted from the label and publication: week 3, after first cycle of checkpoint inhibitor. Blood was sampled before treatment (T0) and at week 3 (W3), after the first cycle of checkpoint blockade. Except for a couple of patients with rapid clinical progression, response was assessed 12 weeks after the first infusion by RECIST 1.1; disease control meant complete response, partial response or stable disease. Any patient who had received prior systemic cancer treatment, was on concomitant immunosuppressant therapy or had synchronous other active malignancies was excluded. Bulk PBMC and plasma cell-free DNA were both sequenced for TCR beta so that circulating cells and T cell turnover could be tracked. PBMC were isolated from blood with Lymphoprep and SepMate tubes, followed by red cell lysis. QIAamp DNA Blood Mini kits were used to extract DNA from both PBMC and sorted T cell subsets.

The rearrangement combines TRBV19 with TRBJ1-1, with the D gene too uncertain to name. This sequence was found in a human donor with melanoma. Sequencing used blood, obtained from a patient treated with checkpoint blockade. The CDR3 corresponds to CASSGLGFTEAFF. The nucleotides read TGTGCCAGTTCCGGCTTGGGTTTCACTGAAGCTTTCTTT.